This T cell receptor (beta chain) comes out of a study of CD8 T cells in Susac syndrome. This CDR3 contains 23 residues. With random hexamers, reverse transcription was performed on roughly 0.45 to 1 ug of RNA. Amplification of the TCR beta CDR3 was carried out by immunoSEQ multiplex PCR, which spanned a total of 54 Vbeta and 13 Jbeta segments. One entry per CDR3 protein results from TCRdb running MiXCR on the immunoSEQ multiplex PCR reads. The sample lists about 300,000 distinct CDR3 sequences; 92% were seen once. The clonotype comes from a human donor with multiple sclerosis. Sequenced input: CD4+ T cells from PBMCs. The chain is built from TRBV12-1 and TRBJ1-1; TRBD1 is the table's D call and was not checked against the DNA. TRBV12-1 is shown as a pseudogene. Here the CDR3 reads CASSFEFRGGDRGPRSSSTEAFF. Here the CDR3 DNA reads TGTGCCAGCAGCTTTGAGTTCCGGGGCGGGGACAGGGGCCCACGATCGTCATCGACTGAAGCTTTCTTT.